This T cell receptor (beta chain) was obtained from a study of blood T cell repertoires in COVID-19. Background on the study: In each case, the material was cDNA or gDNA derived from T cells, B-cell-depleted T cells, or PBMCs.

The authors' processing: For nucleated cells, counts were estimated from reference gene primer amplification. Data came from immunoSEQ multiplex PCR; TCRdb stores just in-frame clones and leaves some out. The DNA was the basis for D and trimming; V, J and clone size are from that table. The sample lists 450,000 or so clones; 80% to 90% were seen once. V dropped 0 bases and J dropped 3; count of bases not matched to a gene: 14. The CDR3 consists of 19 residues. Germline CDR1 and CDR2: MNHEY and SMNVEV (reference sequence). The sample consisted of peripheral blood. The source of this sequence is a young man with COVID-19, enrolled during active disease. This rearrangement joins TRBV27 to TRBJ2-3, with 8 bases lining up with TRBD2. CDR3 residues: CASSLSWGLGKVRTDTQYF. As DNA, the CDR3 is TGTGCCAGCAGTTTATCTTGGGGACTAGGTAAGGTACGTACAGATACGCAGTATTTT.